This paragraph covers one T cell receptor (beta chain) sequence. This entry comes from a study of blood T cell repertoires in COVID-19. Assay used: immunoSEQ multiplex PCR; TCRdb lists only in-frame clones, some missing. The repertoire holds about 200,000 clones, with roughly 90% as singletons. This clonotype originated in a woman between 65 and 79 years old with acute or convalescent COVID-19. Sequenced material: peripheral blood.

CDR3 DNA sequence: TGTGCCAGCAGCCAAGAAGGGGCCGCTCAGGGGGGAGGCTACACCTTC. As protein: CASSQEGAAQGGGYTF. This sequence joins TRBV3-1 (or the pseudogene TRBV3-2) and TRBJ1-2; TRBD1 matches at 7 bases. This CDR3 is 16 amino acids long. Germline CDR1 reads LGHDT; CDR2 reads YNNKEL (reference sequence). V lost 0 bases, J lost 8 bases, and 12 bases stayed unmatched.